This T cell receptor (beta chain) appears in the sequencing data of a study of blood T cell repertoires in COVID-19. Whole-study context: Sites across the United States, Italy and Spain contributed samples from acute and convalescent COVID-19.

Individuals aged roughly 18 to 95 years were recruited from 24 US areas. The CDR3 contains 14 residues. Trimming took 6 bases from V and 0 from J, leaving 12 bases between them. Germline V lookup: CDR1 KGHSH, CDR2 LQKENI. Clones were sequenced by immunoSEQ multiplex PCR, and TCRdb holds only the in-frame ones, with some missing. The sample contains 250,000 to 350,000 clones, about 92% of which appear only once. This chain uses TRBV18 with TRBJ2-7; D may be TRBD2 (6 bases). The clonotype comes from a woman between 25 and 40 years old who had recovered from COVID-19. Sequencing input: PBMCs or T cells enriched from blood (not recorded which). This chain's CDR3 is CASSRWDSSYEQYF. CDR3 DNA sequence: TGTGCCAGCTCCCGCTGGGACTCCTCCTACGAGCAGTACTTC.